This T cell receptor beta chain derives from a study of sequential checkpoint blockade in melanoma. Study-level information: Randomization was 1:1 between first-line nivolumab→ipilimumab and ipilimumab→nivolumab. Maintenance nivolumab came after either treatment sequence.

Measured with immunoSEQ multiplex PCR; TCRdb has only the in-frame clones, and not every one. The table includes 20,000 to 25,000 clones, around 86% detected once. A few counts support this clone. Treatment denoted: randomized to nivolumab then ipilimumab (arm A) or the reverse (arm B). Patients had received no earlier DNA-damaging chemotherapy. Live CD3+CD8+ CD19− CD56− cells were sorted from PBMCs. The V gene end was trimmed by 3 bases and the J gene end by 0 bases; junction bases not matched to a gene: 4. Germline CDR1 and CDR2: ENHRY and SYGVKD. This CDR3 region has 15 residues. The TCR comes from a human donor with melanoma. This chain uses TRBV10-3 with TRBJ2-7, with 8 bases fitting TRBD2. Source: CD8+ T cells sorted from blood (inferred from file names), taken from a patient given nivolumab and ipilimumab in sequence. The CDR3 here is CAISEFLAGSYEQYF. The CDR3, as DNA: TGTGCCATCAGTGAATTCCTAGCGGGCTCCTACGAGCAGTACTTC.